This TCR beta chain was identified in a study of cytomegalovirus exposure and HLA in healthy donors. Per the germline V gene, CDR1 is SGHVS and CDR2 is FQNEAQ. Trimming shortened V by 1 base and J by 4 bases, and 16 bases separated the two germline ends. The CDR3 has 16 amino acids. The PCR ran on 60 Vbeta and 13 Jbeta primers. TCRdb keeps only in-frame clones here, not all; method: immunoSEQ multiplex PCR. The sample has about 90,000 clones, around three quarters seen once. The genes are TRBV7-8 and TRBJ1-2, with a weak D call TRBD1 (5 bases). This TCR came from a woman aged 40 to 50 in good health and CMV-seropositive. Sequencing used PBMCs. CDR3 in amino acids: CASSLGAQGGAYGYTF. For the CDR3, the DNA is TGTGCCAGCAGCTTAGGGGCCCAGGGTGGGGCCTATGGCTACACCTTC.